The 23 T cell receptor beta chains in this list originate from one sample, sequenced in a study of Ad26.COV2.S vaccination and SARS-CoV-2 variants. Treatment in this sample: around 19 received Ad26.COV2.S at low or high dose, single or two shots; roughly five received placebo; per-sample allocation not given. Material that was analyzed had been drawn on day 63 after the first vaccine or placebo injection. Assay used: immunoSEQ multiplex PCR; TCRdb lists only in-frame clones, some missing. The profile shows about 680,000 clones, roughly 90% of them singletons. This specimen consisted of peripheral blood, obtained in a trial of Ad26.COV2.S vaccine versus placebo. All receptors derive from a person between 18 and 59 years old who received the Ad26.COV2.S COVID-19 vaccine or a placebo.

The chain recombines TRBV7-2 with TRBJ1-1, with TRBD1 matching over 7 bases. With V trimmed by 2 bases and J by 2 bases, 2 bases remained unmatched. CDR3 length: 14 residues. CDR1 is SGHTA, CDR2 FQGNSA, per germline. The CDR3 DNA follows: TGTGCCAGCAGCTTACAGGGGGAAAACACTGAAGCTTTCTTT. Protein product: CASSLQGENTEAFF.

CDR3 coding DNA: TGTGCCTGGAGTCCCTTAAGAACGGGAGGGCGAGGGAATGAGCAGTTCTTC. As protein: CAWSPLRTGGRGNEQFF. V gene TRBV30 combines with J gene TRBJ2-1, with 8 bases lining up with TRBD2. The trim removed 2 bases at V and 7 bases at J, leaving 16 bases unmatched. Germline V gene lookup returns CDR1 GTSNPN and CDR2 SVGIG (reference sequence). The CDR3 sequence is 17 residues long.

The chain couples TRBV24-1 to TRBJ2-2; D tentatively reads TRBD1 or TRBD2 (6 bases each). CDR3 length: 14 amino acids. Trimming left V 6 bases short and J 5 bases short, with 12 bases between. CDR1 and CDR2 (germline): KGHDR, SFDVKD. The CDR3 protein is CATSSTGRTGELFF. CDR3 bases: TGTGCCACCAGTTCTACAGGGAGGACCGGGGAGCTGTTTTTT.

V is TRBV29-1 and J is TRBJ2-7; 12 bases agree with TRBD2. The germline V gene encodes CDR1 SQVTM and CDR2 ANQGSEA. The CDR3 totals 14 residues. V trimming: 7 bases; J trimming: 6 bases; junction bases outside the gene matches: 10. The CDR3 reads CSAATSGGLSEQYF. CDR3 nucleotide sequence: TGCAGCGCGGCGACTAGCGGGGGTCTTTCCGAGCAGTACTTC.

This chain joins TRBV7-9 and TRBJ1-1, with unresolved D. Trimming took off 5 bases at V and 7 bases at J, with 20 bases between the two ends. The CDR3 length is 15 residues. Germline-derived CDR1 and CDR2 are SEHNR and FQNEAQ (reference sequence). The CDR3 loop reads CASSQPWRAEHEAFF. In DNA form, the CDR3 reads TGTGCCAGCAGCCAACCCTGGAGGGCCGAGCATGAAGCTTTCTTT.

The gene calls are TRBV29-1 and TRBJ2-7, with a weak D call TRBD1 (6 bases). This CDR3 is 14 amino acids long. The germline CDR1 and CDR2 sequences are SQVTM and ANQGSEA. Deletions cut 4 bases from V and 0 bases from J, with 13 bases between. The chain's CDR3 is CSVGKTGSSYEQYF. The CDR3 DNA follows: TGCAGCGTTGGAAAAACAGGGAGCTCCTACGAGCAGTACTTC.

This rearrangement joins TRBV19 to TRBJ1-2; D remains unclear. Trimming removed 7 bases from V and 7 bases from J, with 16 bases in between. Per the germline V gene, CDR1 is LNHDA and CDR2 is SQIVND (reference sequence). The CDR3 spans 13 residues. CDR3 DNA: TGTGCCAGTATGCCCGGGGTGGCGGCTGGCTACACCTTC. Encoded protein: CASMPGVAAGYTF.

This sequence joins TRBV29-1 and TRBJ1-1; 7 nucleotides line up with TRBD1. V lost 7 bases and J lost 5; bases outside the gene matches: 10. This CDR3 has 13 residues. The V gene's germline CDR1 is SQVTM and CDR2 ANQGSEA. Here the CDR3 reads CSGRTGEGTEAFF. The CDR3 region has the DNA TGCAGCGGACGGACAGGTGAGGGGACTGAAGCTTTCTTT.

The chain joins TRBV29-1 to TRBJ2-1; 9 nucleotides agree with TRBD1. Germline values: CDR1 SQVTM, CDR2 ANQGSEA. The CDR3 sequence is 12 residues long. The ends lost 2 bases at V and 12 bases at J; junction bases unmatched: 5. The CDR3 bases are TGCAGCGTTGAACGGGACAGGGTTATGCAGTTCTTC. Protein product: CSVERDRVMQFF.

The chain couples TRBV6-5 to TRBJ1-1, with 7 bases lining up with TRBD1. Germline V gives CDR1 MNHEY, CDR2 SVGAGI. The CDR3 spans 15 residues. Trimming at V came to 0 bases and at J to 3 bases, leaving 4 bases not matched to a gene. The CDR3 reads CASSYSGTAYTEAFF. The CDR3 DNA reads TGTGCCAGCAGTTACTCAGGGACAGCTTACACTGAAGCTTTCTTT.

J is TRBJ1-5 and V is TRBV7-8, with 11 bases lining up with TRBD1. The V gene's germline CDR1 is SGHVS and CDR2 FQNEAQ. The CDR3 loop spans 15 amino acids. V shed 5 bases and J 7 bases; nucleotides not matched to a gene: 7. The CDR3: CASSPTGTGGQPQHF. In DNA, the CDR3 is TGTGCCAGCAGCCCTACCGGGACAGGGGGGCAGCCCCAGCATTTT.

The V and J genes are TRBV12-5 and TRBJ2-7, with 7 bases identical to TRBD1. CDR3 length equals 19 residues. The V gene end was trimmed by 4 bases and the J gene end by 5 bases; junction bases not matched to a gene: 23. CDR1 is LGHNT and CDR2 is FRNRAP in the germline V gene. CDR3 DNA sequence: TGTGCTAGTGGTTCCAACCGTGAGTCGTTTACAGGGGCCCTGAACGAGCAGTACTTC. As protein: CASGSNRESFTGALNEQYF.

The chain carries TRBV5-1 and TRBJ2-2; TRBD2 is a possible D gene (5 bases). The CDR3 is 15 amino acids. Germline assignment: CDR1 SGHRS and CDR2 YFSETQ. V shed 2 bases and J shed 1 base, with 9 bases lying between them. CDR3 nucleotides: TGCGCCAGCAGCTTCCGGGAACAGAACACCGGGGAGCTGTTTTTT. Protein product: CASSFREQNTGELFF.

The chain joins TRBV30 to TRBJ1-1; D is ambiguous. The CDR3 length is 13 residues. The ends were cut back, 2 bases at V and 2 bases at J, with 9 bases in the middle. Germline CDR1 reads GTSNPN; CDR2 reads SVGIG (reference sequence). For the CDR3, the DNA is TGTGCCTGGAGTATCGGTGTCAACACTGAAGCTTTCTTT. Its translation is CAWSIGVNTEAFF.

This clone was seen once. V usage is TRBV19 and J usage is TRBJ2-6; D is uncertain. V was cut by 5 bases and J by 0 bases, with 5 bases left in between. The germline V gene has CDR1 LNHDA and CDR2 SQIVND (reference sequence). The CDR3 sequence is 14 residues long. The CDR3 sequence is CASSASSGANVLTF. In DNA, the CDR3 is TGTGCCAGTAGTGCCAGCTCTGGGGCCAACGTCCTGACTTTC.

A few counts support this clone. V and J are TRBV4-2 and TRBJ2-2; D assignment may be TRBD1 or TRBD2 (6 bases each). Trimming removed 0 bases from V and 4 bases from J, with 12 bases in between. The CDR3 sequence is 16 residues long. The germline CDR1 and CDR2 sequences are LGHNA and YNFKEQ. CDR3 in amino acids: CASSQEGGRVTGELFF. The CDR3 DNA follows: TGTGCCAGCAGCCAAGAAGGGGGGCGGGTCACCGGGGAGCTGTTTTTT.

The rearrangement uses TRBV29-1 and TRBJ2-2, with a weak D call TRBD1 (7 bases). Germline values: CDR1 SQVTM, CDR2 ANQGSEA. The CDR3 covers 14 residues. V lost 7 bases and J 2 bases, leaving 14 bases between the germline ends. The CDR3 sequence: CSGGDSPNTGELFF. The CDR3 bases are TGCAGCGGGGGGGACAGCCCTAACACCGGGGAGCTGTTTTTT.

The chain couples TRBV29-1 to TRBJ2-6, with 7 bases fitting TRBD1. Germline values: CDR1 SQVTM, CDR2 ANQGSEA. Unmatched junction bases numbered 11, after V lost 6 bases and J lost 0 bases. This CDR3 is built from 17 residues. CDR3 in DNA: TGCAGCGTCCTTGTGACAGGGCCAAGCTCTGGGGCCAACGTCCTGACTTTC. Its protein is CSVLVTGPSSGANVLTF.

The CDR3 loop is CASSFFFDTTASGYTF. CDR3 coding DNA: TGTGCCAGCAGCTTTTTTTTCGACACCACGGCCTCTGGCTACACCTTC. This chain uses TRBV7-9 with TRBJ1-2; unclear D gene. V lost 3 bases and J 7 bases, leaving 21 bases between the germline ends. The CDR3 extends over 16 amino acids. Germline loops: CDR1 SEHNR, CDR2 FQNEAQ (reference sequence).

The chain employs TRBV7-6 and TRBJ2-7; 13 bases are shared with TRBD2. The CDR3 spans 16 residues. Germline V lookup: CDR1 SGHVS, CDR2 FNYEAQ. After removal of 3 bases from V and 6 bases from J, the junction contained 8 bases not matched to a gene. This chain's CDR3 is CASSLTSGGQVGEQYF. The CDR3 DNA reads as TGTGCCAGCAGCTTGACTAGCGGGGGGCAAGTAGGCGAGCAGTACTTC.

This clone was counted ten times or more. The gene calls are TRBV30 and TRBJ2-7, with TRBD2 matching 7 bases. CDR3 length equals 17 residues. The J segment lost 3 bases and the V segment lost 2 bases, leaving 16 bases of the junction unmatched. Germline V gene lookup returns CDR1 GTSNPN and CDR2 SVGIG (reference sequence). CDR3 DNA sequence: TGTGCCTGGAGTTCCCCCCCGAGACTAGCCGTAATCTACGAGCAGTACTTC. Translation: CAWSSPPRLAVIYEQYF. The whole variable domain, remainder taken from reference TRBV30 and TRBJ2-7, is SQTIHQWPATLVQPVGSPLSLECTVEGTSNPNLYWYRQAAGRGLQLLFYSVGIGQISSEVPQNLSASRPQDRQFILSSKKLLLSDSGFYLCAWSSPPRLAVIYEQYFGPGTRLTVT.

V gene TRBV7-7 combines with J gene TRBJ2-2; TRBD2 matches 11 bases. Germline V gives CDR1 SSHAT, CDR2 FNYEAQ (reference sequence). This CDR3 is built from 16 residues. V was pared by 4 bases and J by 6 bases, with 7 bases of the junction left unmatched. The CDR3 reads CASSSTSGGISGELFF. The CDR3 coding sequence is TGTGCCAGCAGCTCCACTAGCGGGGGTATTTCCGGGGAGCTGTTTTTT.

This chain uses TRBV19 with TRBJ2-1; 10 bases are a match to TRBD2. Trimming cost V 2 bases and J 0 bases; bases outside gene matches: 13. This CDR3 is 20 amino acids long. Germline CDR1 LNHDA, CDR2 SQIVND (reference sequence). The CDR3 sequence is CASSIKGTSAPASSYNEQFF. In DNA, the CDR3 is TGTGCCAGTAGTATAAAAGGGACTAGCGCTCCTGCAAGCTCCTACAATGAGCAGTTCTTC.